These 14 T cell receptor beta chains came from one sample sequenced in a study of OX40 agonist ivuxolimab in advanced cancers. This table comes from immunoSEQ multiplex PCR, and its TCRdb copy is limited to in-frame clones, with some not included. The table shows under 70,000 clones, with approximately 86% occurring only once. This specimen was CD4+ or CD8+ T cells sorted from blood, taken in a trial of the OX40 agonist ivuxolimab. The source of these receptors is an adult with an advanced solid tumor such as melanoma, head and neck, liver or kidney cancer.

The J gene is TRBJ2-3, the V gene TRBV19, with unresolved D. V lost 3 bases to trimming and J lost 6 bases, with 7 bases between them. The CDR3 loop spans 12 amino acids. Per the germline V gene, CDR1 is LNHDA and CDR2 is SQIVND (reference sequence). The CDR3 nucleotides read TGTGCCAGTAGTATGGCGCGGGATACGCAGTATTTT. Translating gives CASSMARDTQYF.

J is TRBJ2-3 and V is TRBV5-4; 8 positions match TRBD1. The CDR3 is made up of 15 amino acids. Trimming removed 3 bases from V and 5 bases from J; junction bases left unmatched: 8. Germline V gene data show CDR1 as SGHNT and CDR2 as YYREEE (reference sequence). This CDR3 reads CASSSETGAGDTQYF. CDR3 DNA: TGTGCCAGCAGCTCCGAGACAGGGGCGGGAGATACGCAGTATTTT.

This chain connects TRBV6-6 to TRBJ2-2, with TRBD2 matching 7 bases. The CDR3 runs to 15 residues. V trimming: 5 bases; J trimming: 6 bases; junction bases outside the gene matches: 9. Germline assignment: CDR1 MNHNY and CDR2 SVGAGI (reference sequence). Here the CDR3 reads CASSQSRGRAGELFF. The CDR3 DNA is TGTGCCAGCAGTCAGTCCCGAGGGAGGGCCGGGGAGCTGTTTTTT.

The chain recombines TRBV30 with TRBJ1-5; 9 bases align to TRBD1. Per germline, CDR1 GTSNPN and CDR2 SVGIG (reference sequence). The length of the CDR3 is 14 residues. The trim removed 2 bases at V and 7 bases at J, leaving 6 bases unmatched. CDR3 amino acids: CAWSPGQGNQPQHF. As DNA, the CDR3 is TGTGCCTGGAGTCCGGGACAGGGTAACCAGCCCCAGCATTTT.

V and J are TRBV7-9 and TRBJ2-2; D is unclear. The CDR3 is made up of 16 amino acids. V lost 1 base and J lost 6, with 15 bases in between. The V gene's germline CDR1 is SEHNR and CDR2 FQNEAQ (reference sequence). The CDR3 DNA follows: TGTGCCAGCAGCTTAGACGGCGGAACTGGTTCCGGGGAGCTGTTTTTT. It translates to CASSLDGGTGSGELFF.

The chain recombines TRBV23-1 with TRBJ2-5, with D possibly being TRBD1 or TRBD2 (6 bases each). TRBV23-1 is recorded as an ORF, its role being uncertain. The CDR3 totals 14 residues. V lost 5 bases and J 2 bases, leaving 12 bases between the germline ends. CDR3 amino acids: CASSFLGGQETQYF. The CDR3 DNA is TGCGCCAGCAGTTTTCTAGGGGGGCAAGAGACCCAGTACTTC.

The chain joins TRBV28 to TRBJ2-3; D is perhaps TRBD1 or TRBD2 (6 bases each). Trimming removed 6 bases from V and 0 bases from J, with 13 bases in between. This CDR3 region has 15 residues. Germline V CDR1 and CDR2: MDHEN, SYDVKM. CDR3 loop: CASRGGRRSTDTQYF. The CDR3 coding sequence is TGTGCCAGCAGGGGGGGCCGGAGAAGCACAGATACGCAGTATTTT.

The rearrangement joins TRBV18 to TRBJ1-2; D is ambiguous. CDR1 and CDR2 from the germline V gene are KGHSH and LQKENI. The V end lost 6 bases, the J end lost 1 base, and 6 bases lay between the germline ends. The CDR3 consists of 12 residues. The CDR3 spells CASSVGNYGYTF. CDR3 in DNA: TGTGCCAGCTCCGTCGGTAACTATGGCTACACCTTC.

This sequence joins TRBV19 and TRBJ2-3, with 10 bases that match TRBD2. J gave up 5 bases and V 7 bases, and 3 bases lay outside the gene matches. The length of the CDR3 is 13 residues. Germline lookup yields CDR1 LNHDA and CDR2 SQIVND (reference sequence). CDR3 loop: CASKAGGVDTQYF. CDR3 nucleotide sequence: TGTGCCAGTAAAGCGGGAGGGGTAGATACGCAGTATTTT.

V and J are TRBV7-2 and TRBJ1-2, with a tentative D call TRBD1 (5 bases). CDR1 SGHTA and CDR2 FQGNSA come from the germline V gene. The CDR3 contains 14 residues. Trimming took off 2 bases at V and 8 bases at J, with 15 bases between the two ends. This CDR3 reads CASSLFGQGRGYTF. The CDR3 DNA reads as TGTGCCAGCAGCTTATTCGGGCAGGGAAGAGGCTACACCTTC.

The chain carries TRBV14 and TRBJ2-7, with unresolved D. Trimming shortened V by 2 bases and J by 3 bases, and 5 bases separated the two germline ends. Germline lookup yields CDR1 SGHDN and CDR2 FVKESK. This CDR3 comprises 12 residues. CDR3 region: CASSQMGYEQYF. CDR3 nucleotides: TGTGCCAGCAGCCAAATGGGCTACGAGCAGTACTTC.

The DNA for the CDR3 is TGCGCCAGCAGTGGTCCTAGCGGGAGGATCGATGAGCAGTTCTTC. It is translated as CASSGPSGRIDEQFF. This chain joins TRBV10-2 and TRBJ2-1; 11 bases align to TRBD2. The CDR3 runs 15 residues. Germline values: CDR1 WSHSY, CDR2 SAAADI. J gave up 8 bases and V 4 bases, and 7 bases lay outside the gene matches.

The genes are TRBV11-2 and TRBJ1-4; no clear D gene. CDR1 SGHAT and CDR2 FQNNGV come from the germline V gene. The CDR3 spans 16 residues. V gave up 0 bases and J gave up 2 bases, with 10 bases separating them. The chain's CDR3 is CASSLDWRTTNEKLFF. The CDR3 nucleotides read TGTGCCAGCAGCTTAGATTGGCGGACGACTAATGAAAAACTGTTTTTT.

This sequence joins TRBV10-2 and TRBJ2-3, with 9 bases lining up with TRBD2. V shed 2 bases and J 6 bases; nucleotides not matched to a gene: 12. Per germline, CDR1 WSHSY and CDR2 SAAADI. The CDR3 loop spans 17 amino acids. CDR3 sequence (DNA): TGCGCCAGCAGTGAGGGGACTGGAGTAGCGGGAGTGGATACGCAGTATTTT. It codes for CASSEGTGVAGVDTQYF.